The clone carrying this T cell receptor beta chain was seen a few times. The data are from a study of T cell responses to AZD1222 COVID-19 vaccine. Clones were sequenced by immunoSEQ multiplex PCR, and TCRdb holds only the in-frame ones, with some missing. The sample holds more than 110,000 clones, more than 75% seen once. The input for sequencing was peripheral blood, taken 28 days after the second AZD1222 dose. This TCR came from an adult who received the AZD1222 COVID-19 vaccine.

In DNA, the CDR3 is TGTGCCAGCAGCCAAGCGACCGCTTCCTCCTACGAGCAGTACTTC. This translates into CASSQATASSYEQYF. This chain joins TRBV4-2 and TRBJ2-7; D remains unclear. CDR1 is LGHNA, CDR2 YNFKEQ, per germline. The CDR3 runs 15 residues. V dropped 1 base and J dropped 0 bases, with 10 bases sitting between them.